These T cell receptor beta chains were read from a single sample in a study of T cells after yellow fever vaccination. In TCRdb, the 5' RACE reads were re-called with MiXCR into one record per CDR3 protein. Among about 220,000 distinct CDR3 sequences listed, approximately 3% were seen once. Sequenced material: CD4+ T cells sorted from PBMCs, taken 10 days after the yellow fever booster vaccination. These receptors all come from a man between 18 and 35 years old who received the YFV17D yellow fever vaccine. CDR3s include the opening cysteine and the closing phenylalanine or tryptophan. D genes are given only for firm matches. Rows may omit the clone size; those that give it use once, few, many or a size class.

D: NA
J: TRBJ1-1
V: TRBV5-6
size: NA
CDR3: CASSLVPSGTEAFF
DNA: TGTGCCAGCAGCTTAGTCCCCTCGGGCACTGAAGCTTTCTTT

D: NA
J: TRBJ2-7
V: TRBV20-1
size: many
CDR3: CSARNWLASYEQYF
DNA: TGCAGTGCTAGGAATTGGCTAGCATCCTACGAGCAGTACTTC

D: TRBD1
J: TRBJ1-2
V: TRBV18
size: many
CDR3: CASSPNPSGGADYGYTF
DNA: TGTGCCAGCTCACCTAACCCCTCAGGGGGCGCGGACTATGGCTACACCTTC

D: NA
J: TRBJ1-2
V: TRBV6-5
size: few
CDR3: CASSYSIQTGSGYTF
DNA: TGTGCCAGCAGTTACTCGATCCAGACAGGTTCTGGCTACACCTTC

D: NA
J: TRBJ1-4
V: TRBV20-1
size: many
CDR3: CSARDYPNEKLFF
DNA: TGCAGTGCTAGAGATTACCCCAATGAAAAACTGTTTTTT

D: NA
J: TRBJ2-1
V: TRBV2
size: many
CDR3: CASSEGWQGPEQFF
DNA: TGTGCCAGCAGTGAAGGGTGGCAGGGACCTGAGCAGTTCTTC

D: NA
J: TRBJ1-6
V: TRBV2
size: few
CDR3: CASRAALNSPLHF
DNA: TGTGCCAGCAGGGCAGCCCTGAATTCACCCCTCCACTTT

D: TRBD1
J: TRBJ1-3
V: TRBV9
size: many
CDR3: CASSEGAGGSGNTIYF
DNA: TGTGCCAGCAGCGAGGGAGCAGGGGGATCTGGAAACACCATATATTTT

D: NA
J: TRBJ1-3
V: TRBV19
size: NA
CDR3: CASIGAEAGNTIYF
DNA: TGTGCCAGTATAGGGGCTGAAGCTGGAAACACCATATATTTT

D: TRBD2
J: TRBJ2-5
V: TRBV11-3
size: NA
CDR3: CASSPSIAGAAETQYF
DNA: TGTGCCAGCAGCCCGTCAATAGCGGGGGCGGCTGAGACCCAGTACTTC

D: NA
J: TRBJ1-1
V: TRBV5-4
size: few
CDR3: CASSLDMPGRAFF
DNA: TGTGCCAGCAGCTTGGACATGCCGGGGAGAGCTTTCTTT

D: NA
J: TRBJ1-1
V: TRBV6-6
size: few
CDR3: CASSLRVQNTEAFF
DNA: TGTGCCAGCAGTTTAAGGGTACAGAACACTGAAGCTTTCTTT

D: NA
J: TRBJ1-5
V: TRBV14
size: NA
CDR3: CASSKDDTLTHQPQHF
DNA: TGTGCCAGCAGCAAAGACGACACTTTGACCCATCAGCCCCAGCATTTT

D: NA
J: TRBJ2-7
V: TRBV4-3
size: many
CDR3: CASSQEWGADEQYF
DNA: TGCGCCAGCAGCCAAGAATGGGGGGCGGACGAGCAGTACTTC

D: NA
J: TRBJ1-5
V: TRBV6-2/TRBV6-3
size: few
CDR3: CASSYSTRSTGPLQPQHF
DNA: TGTGCCAGCAGTTACTCGACACGGTCTACAGGGCCCTTGCAGCCCCAGCATTTT

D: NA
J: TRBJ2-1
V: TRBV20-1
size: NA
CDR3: CSADPGPGGEQFF
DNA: TGCAGTGCCGACCCCGGGCCCGGGGGAGAGCAGTTCTTC

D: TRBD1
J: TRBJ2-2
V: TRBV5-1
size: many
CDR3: CASSLLTGDLLGELFF
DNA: TGCGCCAGCAGCTTGTTGACAGGGGATTTACTCGGGGAGCTGTTTTTT

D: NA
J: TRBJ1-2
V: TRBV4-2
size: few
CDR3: CASSQELMGGRGYTF
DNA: TGTGCCAGCAGCCAAGAATTGATGGGAGGGCGTGGCTACACCTTC

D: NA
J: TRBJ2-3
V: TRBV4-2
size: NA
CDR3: CASSQGGAERDTQYF
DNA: TGTGCCAGCAGCCAAGGTGGAGCCGAACGGGATACGCAGTATTTT

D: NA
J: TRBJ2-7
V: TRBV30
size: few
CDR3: CAWASGRGTYEQYF
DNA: TGTGCCTGGGCCTCCGGAAGGGGGACCTACGAGCAGTACTTC

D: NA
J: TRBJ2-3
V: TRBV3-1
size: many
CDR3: CASSHGKDTQYF
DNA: TGTGCCAGCAGCCATGGCAAGGATACGCAGTATTTT

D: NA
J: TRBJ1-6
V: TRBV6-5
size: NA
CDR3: CASSARRFNSPLHF
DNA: TGTGCCAGCAGTGCTAGGAGGTTTAATTCACCCCTCCACTTT

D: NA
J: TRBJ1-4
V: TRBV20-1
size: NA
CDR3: CSAHERGNEKLFF
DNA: TGCAGTGCCCACGAGAGGGGGAATGAAAAACTGTTTTTT

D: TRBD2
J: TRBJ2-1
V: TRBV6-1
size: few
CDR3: CASNRLAGGLVGDEQFF
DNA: TGTGCCAGCAACAGACTAGCGGGGGGGCTAGTCGGGGACGAGCAGTTCTTC

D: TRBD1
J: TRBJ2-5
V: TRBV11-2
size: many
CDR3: CASSFDRGLETQYF
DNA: TGTGCCAGCAGCTTTGACAGGGGGCTAGAGACCCAGTACTTC

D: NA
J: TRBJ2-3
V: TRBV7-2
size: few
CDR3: CASSRRGDTQYF
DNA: TGTGCCAGCAGCCGACGAGGGGATACGCAGTATTTT

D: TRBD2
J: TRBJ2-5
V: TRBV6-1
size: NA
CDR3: CASSKAGGHQETQYF
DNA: TGTGCCAGCAGTAAAGCGGGGGGGCATCAGGAGACCCAGTACTTC

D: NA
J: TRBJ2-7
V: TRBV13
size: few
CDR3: CASSFRTADAYEQYF
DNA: TGTGCCAGCAGCTTCCGGACAGCGGATGCCTACGAGCAGTACTTC

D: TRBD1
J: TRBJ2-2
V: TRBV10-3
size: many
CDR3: CAISLQGAGTGELFF
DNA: TGTGCCATCAGTCTACAGGGGGCTGGAACCGGGGAGCTGTTTTTT

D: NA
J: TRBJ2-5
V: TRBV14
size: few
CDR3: CASSPGRRGLSETQYF
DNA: TGTGCCAGCAGCCCCGGAAGGAGGGGGCTTTCGGAGACCCAGTACTTC

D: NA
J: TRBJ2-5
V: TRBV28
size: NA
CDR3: CASRWTVLQETQYF
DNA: TGTGCCAGCAGGTGGACCGTTTTACAAGAGACCCAGTACTTC

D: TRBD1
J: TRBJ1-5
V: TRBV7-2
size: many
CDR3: CASSLNRGEQPQHF
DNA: TGTGCCAGCAGCTTAAACAGGGGAGAACAGCCCCAGCATTTT

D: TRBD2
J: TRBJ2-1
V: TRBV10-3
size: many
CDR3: CAISPGGAGGDEQFF
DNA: TGTGCCATCAGCCCGGGGGGAGCGGGTGGGGATGAGCAGTTCTTC

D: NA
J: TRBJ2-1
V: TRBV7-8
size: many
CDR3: CASSLVGAVLNEQFF
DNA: TGTGCCAGCAGCTTAGTTGGGGCCGTCTTGAATGAGCAGTTCTTC